The rows below give T cell receptor beta chains drawn from one sample of a study of T-cell reconstitution after alpha-beta-depleted transplantation in children. A single record per CDR3 protein comes from TCRdb applying MiXCR to the PCR reads. The sample holds 800,000 to 1,000,000 distinct CDR3 sequences, 25% to 35% seen once. The input for sequencing was PBMCs, mostly from graft donor cells, taken 360 days after TCRalphabeta/CD19-depleted stem cell transplant. The origin of the receptors is a boy less than two years old who had a stem cell transplant for SCID, so the T cells may come from the graft donor. Each CDR3 is given with its conserved first and last residue. D genes are given only for firm matches. Not every row has a clone size; where given, it reads once, few, many or a size class.

cdr3_nt: TGTGCCAGCAGTTACGCCGGGCCCTCTAGTGAGACCCAGTACTTC
cdr3_aa: CASSYAGPSSETQYF
clone_size: few
d_call: NA
j_call: TRBJ2-5
v_call: TRBV6-5

cdr3_nt: TGTGCCGGTAGGACTAGCTTCGGCACAGATACGCAGTATTTT
cdr3_aa: CAGRTSFGTDTQYF
clone_size: NA
d_call: TRBD2
j_call: TRBJ2-3
v_call: TRBV6-4

cdr3_nt: TGCGCCAGCAGCCATGTACACACACCCTCTGGGGCCAACGTCCTGACTTTC
cdr3_aa: CASSHVHTPSGANVLTF
clone_size: few
d_call: NA
j_call: TRBJ2-6
v_call: TRBV4-3

cdr3_nt: TGTGCCAGCAGTTACTCGGTTTCAGGGATCGGCTACACCTTC
cdr3_aa: CASSYSVSGIGYTF
clone_size: NA
d_call: NA
j_call: TRBJ1-2
v_call: TRBV6-5

cdr3_nt: TGTGCCAGCAGTTACTCACAGACCTTCTACTCCTACGAGCAGTACTTC
cdr3_aa: CASSYSQTFYSYEQYF
clone_size: NA
d_call: NA
j_call: TRBJ2-7
v_call: TRBV6-2/TRBV6-3

cdr3_nt: TGTGCCAGCAGTGACCCAGAGAGCACAGATACGCAGTATTTT
cdr3_aa: CASSDPESTDTQYF
clone_size: NA
d_call: NA
j_call: TRBJ2-3
v_call: TRBV6-4

cdr3_nt: TGTGCCACCAGTGATTCGGGGCGAGCCGGAAAACTGTTTTTT
cdr3_aa: CATSDSGRAGKLFF
clone_size: NA
d_call: NA
j_call: TRBJ1-4
v_call: TRBV24-1

cdr3_nt: TGTGCCAGCAGTTTAAAGCGGACAGGCGAAAACTACGAGCAGTACTTC
cdr3_aa: CASSLKRTGENYEQYF
clone_size: NA
d_call: TRBD1
j_call: TRBJ2-7
v_call: TRBV28

cdr3_nt: TGCAGTGCTAGCATTGGGACAGGTTCTGGAAACACCATATATTTT
cdr3_aa: CSASIGTGSGNTIYF
clone_size: many
d_call: TRBD1
j_call: TRBJ1-3
v_call: TRBV20-1

cdr3_nt: TGTGCCAGCAGTGAACCAGGACTAGCGGGCGCCTACAATGAGCAGTTCTTC
cdr3_aa: CASSEPGLAGAYNEQFF
clone_size: few
d_call: TRBD2
j_call: TRBJ2-1
v_call: TRBV2

cdr3_nt: TGTGCCAGCAGGTCGGGGTGGATGAACACTGAAGCTTTCTTT
cdr3_aa: CASRSGWMNTEAFF
clone_size: NA
d_call: NA
j_call: TRBJ1-1
v_call: TRBV12-3/TRBV12-4

cdr3_nt: TGCGCCAGTGCCGTTGCAGGGGCCTACGAGCAGTACTTC
cdr3_aa: CASAVAGAYEQYF
clone_size: few
d_call: NA
j_call: TRBJ2-7
v_call: TRBV5-1

cdr3_nt: TGTGCCAGCAGCTTAACCAGGGTGGTGGGCGAGCAGTACTTC
cdr3_aa: CASSLTRVVGEQYF
clone_size: NA
d_call: NA
j_call: TRBJ2-7
v_call: TRBV7-8

cdr3_nt: TGCGCCAGCAGCTGGGACAGCCGCGGCGGGGAGACCCAGTACTTC
cdr3_aa: CASSWDSRGGETQYF
clone_size: NA
d_call: TRBD1
j_call: TRBJ2-5
v_call: TRBV5-1

cdr3_nt: TGTGCCAGCAGCTACGGTGGGGGGGCTTACACTGAAGCTTTCTTT
cdr3_aa: CASSYGGGAYTEAFF
clone_size: NA
d_call: NA
j_call: TRBJ1-1
v_call: TRBV11-2

cdr3_nt: TGTGCCAGCAGCTTTTTACCCTACAGAAGCACGAACACTGAAGCTTTCTTT
cdr3_aa: CASSFLPYRSTNTEAFF
clone_size: NA
d_call: NA
j_call: TRBJ1-1
v_call: TRBV5-5

cdr3_nt: TGTGCCAGCACGGGAGATGGACCGGGGCTGTTTTTT
cdr3_aa: CASTGDGPGLFF
clone_size: few
d_call: NA
j_call: TRBJ2-2
v_call: TRBV12-3/TRBV12-4

cdr3_nt: TGTGCCAGCAGCCCTCGACGGGGGACGAACACCGGGGAGCTGTTTTTT
cdr3_aa: CASSPRRGTNTGELFF
clone_size: few
d_call: NA
j_call: TRBJ2-2
v_call: TRBV12-3/TRBV12-4

cdr3_nt: TGTGCCAGCAGCCAAGGTCCAGGGTCGGATAATGAGCAGTTCTTC
cdr3_aa: CASSQGPGSDNEQFF
clone_size: NA
d_call: NA
j_call: TRBJ2-1
v_call: TRBV3-1

cdr3_nt: TGCAGTGCTAGAGATCAGGGGACAGGGTATACCCAGTACTTC
cdr3_aa: CSARDQGTGYTQYF
clone_size: NA
d_call: TRBD1
j_call: TRBJ2-5
v_call: TRBV20-1

cdr3_nt: TGCGCCAGCAGCTTCAACCCCCTGGCGGTTGCGAACACCGGGGAGCTGTTTTTT
cdr3_aa: CASSFNPLAVANTGELFF
clone_size: NA
d_call: NA
j_call: TRBJ2-2
v_call: TRBV5-1

cdr3_nt: TGCAGTGCTCCGAAGGGTCACGGCACAGATACGCAGTATTTT
cdr3_aa: CSAPKGHGTDTQYF
clone_size: NA
d_call: NA
j_call: TRBJ2-3
v_call: TRBV20-1

cdr3_nt: TGCGCCAGCAGCCATCCCGGGACCTCCGAGCAGTACTTC
cdr3_aa: CASSHPGTSEQYF
clone_size: once
d_call: NA
j_call: TRBJ2-7
v_call: TRBV4-1

cdr3_nt: TGTGCCATCAGTGGTCCGGGGAAAATGACCCAGTACTTC
cdr3_aa: CAISGPGKMTQYF
clone_size: NA
d_call: NA
j_call: TRBJ2-5
v_call: TRBV10-3

cdr3_nt: TGTGCCAGCAGTCTAACTAGCGGGGCCAACACCGGGGAGCTGTTTTTT
cdr3_aa: CASSLTSGANTGELFF
clone_size: many
d_call: TRBD2
j_call: TRBJ2-2
v_call: TRBV6-2/TRBV6-3

cdr3_nt: TGCGCCAGCAGCTCACCGGGACAGGGGATAGAGACCCAGTACTTC
cdr3_aa: CASSSPGQGIETQYF
clone_size: NA
d_call: TRBD1
j_call: TRBJ2-5
v_call: TRBV5-1

cdr3_nt: TGTGCCAGCAGCAACCACAGGGGAGGGGGAACTGAAGCTTTCTTT
cdr3_aa: CASSNHRGGGTEAFF
clone_size: few
d_call: TRBD1
j_call: TRBJ1-1
v_call: TRBV7-6

cdr3_nt: TGTGCCAGCAGCCCAAAGGGGGCCGAAAGCACAGATACGCAGTATTTT
cdr3_aa: CASSPKGAESTDTQYF
clone_size: NA
d_call: TRBD1
j_call: TRBJ2-3
v_call: TRBV9

cdr3_nt: TGCGCCAGCAGCTTCACCGGACCGGGGACGGACACTGAAGCTTTCTTT
cdr3_aa: CASSFTGPGTDTEAFF
clone_size: few
d_call: NA
j_call: TRBJ1-1
v_call: TRBV5-1

cdr3_nt: TGCGCCAGCAGCTTAGGCCGACTAGTCCAGTTCTTC
cdr3_aa: CASSLGRLVQFF
clone_size: NA
d_call: NA
j_call: TRBJ2-1
v_call: TRBV5-1

cdr3_nt: TGTGCCAGCAGTGTCTCCCATGGCAATCAGCCCCAGCATTTT
cdr3_aa: CASSVSHGNQPQHF
clone_size: few
d_call: NA
j_call: TRBJ1-5
v_call: TRBV2

cdr3_nt: TGTGCCAGCAGTCAGACAGGGGACAATGAGCAGTTCTTC
cdr3_aa: CASSQTGDNEQFF
clone_size: many
d_call: TRBD1
j_call: TRBJ2-1
v_call: TRBV6-2/TRBV6-3

cdr3_nt: TGTGCCACCAGCAGTCCCGGGAGAACAGGGGCGACAGATACGCAGTATTTT
cdr3_aa: CATSSPGRTGATDTQYF
clone_size: few
d_call: NA
j_call: TRBJ2-3
v_call: TRBV15

cdr3_nt: TGCAGTGCTAGAGCGGGGGGGACAGCCAACACCGGGGAGCTGTTTTTT
cdr3_aa: CSARAGGTANTGELFF
clone_size: NA
d_call: NA
j_call: TRBJ2-2
v_call: TRBV20-1

cdr3_nt: TGTGCCAGCAGCTTACTGATACAGGGCAACGAGCAGTACTTC
cdr3_aa: CASSLLIQGNEQYF
clone_size: NA
d_call: NA
j_call: TRBJ2-7
v_call: TRBV7-6

cdr3_nt: TGTGCCACCAGCAGAGATATCGACTCCTACACCGGGGAGCTGTTTTTT
cdr3_aa: CATSRDIDSYTGELFF
clone_size: NA
d_call: NA
j_call: TRBJ2-2
v_call: TRBV15

cdr3_nt: TGTGCCATCAGCCAGGAGCTACAGGGGGCGCAGCATAATACACCCCTCCACTTT
cdr3_aa: CAISQELQGAQHNTPLHF
clone_size: NA
d_call: TRBD1
j_call: TRBJ1-6
v_call: TRBV10-3

cdr3_nt: TGCGCCAGCAGCAAGGAAGGGACTGTCTTAAATACGCAGTATTTT
cdr3_aa: CASSKEGTVLNTQYF
clone_size: NA
d_call: NA
j_call: TRBJ2-3
v_call: TRBV5-1

cdr3_nt: TGTGCCGGAACGGACAGGCCGAGCTCCTACAATGAGCAGTTCTTC
cdr3_aa: CAGTDRPSSYNEQFF
clone_size: NA
d_call: TRBD1
j_call: TRBJ2-1
v_call: TRBV2